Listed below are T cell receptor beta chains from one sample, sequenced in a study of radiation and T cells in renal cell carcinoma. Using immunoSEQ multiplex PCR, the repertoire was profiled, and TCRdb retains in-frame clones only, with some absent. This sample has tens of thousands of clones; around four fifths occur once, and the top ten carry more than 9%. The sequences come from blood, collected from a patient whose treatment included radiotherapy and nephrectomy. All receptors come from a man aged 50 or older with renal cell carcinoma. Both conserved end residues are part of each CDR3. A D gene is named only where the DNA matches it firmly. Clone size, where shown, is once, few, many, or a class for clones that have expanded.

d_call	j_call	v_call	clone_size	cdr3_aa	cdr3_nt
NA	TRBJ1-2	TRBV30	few	CAWSTTLGYTF	TGTGCCTGGAGTACTACTTTAGGCTACACCTTC
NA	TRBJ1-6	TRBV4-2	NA	CASSQGAEDATLHF	TGTGCCAGCAGCCAAGGTGCCGAGGACGCGACCCTCCACTTT
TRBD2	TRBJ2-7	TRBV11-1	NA	CASSFSGTSVGEQYF	TGTGCCAGCAGCTTCTCCGGGACTAGCGTCGGCGAGCAGTACTTC
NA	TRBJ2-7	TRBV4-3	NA	CASSLRRYEQYF	TGCGCCAGCAGCCTAAGGCGCTACGAGCAGTACTTC
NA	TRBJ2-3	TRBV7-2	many	CASSPQGISTDTQYF	TGTGCCAGCAGCCCGCAGGGGATTAGCACAGATACGCAGTATTTT
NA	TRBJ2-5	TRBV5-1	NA	CASSSIQTQETQYF	TGCGCCAGCAGCTCAATCCAGACCCAAGAGACCCAGTACTTC
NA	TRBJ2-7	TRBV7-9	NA	CASSFSDRTYEQYF	TGTGCCAGCAGCTTTTCGGACAGAACCTACGAGCAGTACTTC
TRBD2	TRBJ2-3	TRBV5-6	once	CASSRGLAGVGDTQYF	TGTGCCAGCAGCCGAGGACTAGCGGGAGTCGGAGATACGCAGTATTTT
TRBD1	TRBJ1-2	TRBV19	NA	CASTSNPDRRSYGYTF	TGTGCCAGTACCTCGAATCCGGACAGGAGGAGCTATGGCTACACCTTC
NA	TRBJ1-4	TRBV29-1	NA	CSVVASGQDEKLFF	TGCAGCGTTGTGGCGTCAGGGCAGGACGAAAAACTGTTTTTT
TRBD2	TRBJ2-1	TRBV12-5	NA	CASGPPTSGRKEFSYNEQFF	TGTGCTAGTGGCCCCCCGACTAGCGGGAGGAAAGAGTTCTCCTACAATGAGCAGTTCTTC
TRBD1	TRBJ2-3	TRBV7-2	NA	CASSRQGIGTDTQYF	TGTGCCAGCAGCCGACAGGGGATAGGCACAGATACGCAGTATTTT
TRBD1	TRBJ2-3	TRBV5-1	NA	CASSRGQAEDTQYF	TGCGCCAGCAGCCGGGGACAGGCGGAAGATACGCAGTATTTT
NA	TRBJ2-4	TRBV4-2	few	CASSQGRARGIQYF	TGTGCCAGCAGCCAAGGAAGGGCCCGAGGCATTCAGTACTTC
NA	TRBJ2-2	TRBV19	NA	CASSEPGRQTGELFF	TGTGCCAGTTCAGAACCGGGACGGCAAACCGGGGAGCTGTTTTTT
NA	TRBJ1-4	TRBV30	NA	CAWSVQWGFGEKLFF	TGTGCCTGGAGTGTACAGTGGGGGTTCGGGGAAAAACTGTTTTTT
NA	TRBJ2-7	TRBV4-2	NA	CASSQDGQGTYEQYF	TGTGCCAGCAGCCAAGACGGGCAGGGAACCTACGAGCAGTACTTC
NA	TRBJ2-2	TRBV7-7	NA	CASSQLQGTGELFF	TGTGCTAGCAGCCAACTCCAGGGGACCGGGGAGCTGTTTTTT
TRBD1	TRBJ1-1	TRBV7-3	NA	CASSAQGRDTEAFF	TGTGCCAGCAGCGCACAGGGGCGGGACACTGAAGCTTTCTTT
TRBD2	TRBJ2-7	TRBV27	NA	CASSRDRGTSGPYEQYF	TGTGCCAGCAGCCGGGACAGAGGGACTAGCGGGCCCTACGAGCAGTACTTC
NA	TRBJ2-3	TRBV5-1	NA	CASSPRGGADAVDTQYF	TGCGCCAGCAGCCCCCGGGGTGGGGCCGATGCGGTAGATACGCAGTATTTT
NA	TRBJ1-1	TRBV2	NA	CASSVQGGNTEAFF	TGTGCCAGCAGTGTTCAGGGCGGTAACACTGAAGCTTTCTTT
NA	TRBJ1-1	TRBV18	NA	CASSPVAGAGDTEAFF	TGTGCCAGCTCACCAGTGGCAGGGGCGGGGGACACTGAAGCTTTCTTT
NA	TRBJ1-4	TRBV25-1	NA	CASSEMSRGWGAEKLFF	TGTGCCAGCAGTGAGATGTCCCGGGGGTGGGGAGCTGAAAAACTGTTTTTT
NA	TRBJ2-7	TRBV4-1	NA	CASSQEGGSGEQYF	TGCGCCAGCAGCCAAGAGGGAGGTTCGGGCGAGCAGTACTTC
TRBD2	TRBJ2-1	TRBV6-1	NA	CASFRRGYNEQFF	TGTGCCAGTTTTCGGCGGGGGTACAATGAGCAGTTCTTC